The clone carrying this T cell receptor beta chain was observed a single time. Trimming pared 8 bases from V and 9 bases from J, leaving 14 bases between. Per the germline V gene, CDR1 is MDHEN and CDR2 is SYDVKM. This CDR3 has 13 residues. Sequencing was performed with immunoSEQ multiplex PCR; in TCRdb, only in-frame clones are kept and a portion is missing. The sample holds around 50,000 clones, 93% seen once. The source is a man aged 40-49 years with rheumatoid arthritis. The rearrangement links TRBV28 to TRBJ1-6; D remains unclear. Sequenced sample: PBMCs. CDR3 coding DNA: TGTGCCAGCGGGGAGCAGAGGAGTTCACCCCTCCACTTT. Translating gives CASGEQRSSPLHF.